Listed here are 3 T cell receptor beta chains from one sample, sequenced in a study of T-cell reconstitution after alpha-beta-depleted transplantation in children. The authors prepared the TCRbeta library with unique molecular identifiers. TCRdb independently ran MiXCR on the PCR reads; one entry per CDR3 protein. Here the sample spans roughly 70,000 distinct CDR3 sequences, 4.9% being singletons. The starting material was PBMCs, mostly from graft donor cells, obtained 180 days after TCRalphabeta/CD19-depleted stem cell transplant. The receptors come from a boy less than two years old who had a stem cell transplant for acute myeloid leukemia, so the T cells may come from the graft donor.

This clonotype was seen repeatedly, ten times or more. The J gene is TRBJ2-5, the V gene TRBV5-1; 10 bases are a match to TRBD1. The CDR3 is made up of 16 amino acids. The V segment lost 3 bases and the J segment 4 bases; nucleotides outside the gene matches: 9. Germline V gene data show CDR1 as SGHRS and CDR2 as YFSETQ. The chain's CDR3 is CASSSGQGVRTETQYF. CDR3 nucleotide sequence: TGCGCCAGCAGCTCAGGACAGGGGGTAAGGACAGAGACCCAGTACTTC. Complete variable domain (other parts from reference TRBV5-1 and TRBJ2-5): KAGVTQTPRYLIKTRGQQVTLSCSPISGHRSVSWYQQTPGQGLQFLFEYFSETQRNKGNFPGRFSGRQFSNSRSEMNVSTLELGDSALYLCASSSGQGVRTETQYFGPGTRLLVL.

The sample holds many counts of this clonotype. The CDR3, as DNA: TGTGCCACCAGCAGAGACCCTAGTGGAGAGCAGTTCTTC. Translation: CATSRDPSGEQFF. V is TRBV15 and J is TRBJ2-1; the D is unclear. The V gene's germline CDR1 is LNHNV and CDR2 YYDKDF (reference sequence). This CDR3 has 13 residues. V was pared by 0 bases and J by 10 bases, with 10 bases between.

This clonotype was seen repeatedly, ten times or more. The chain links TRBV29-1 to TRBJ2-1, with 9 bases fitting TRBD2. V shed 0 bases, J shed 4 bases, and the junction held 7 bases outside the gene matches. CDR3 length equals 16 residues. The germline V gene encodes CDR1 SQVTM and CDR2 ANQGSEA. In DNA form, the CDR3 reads TGCAGCGTTGAAGATCTTTCTAGCGGGGTATACAATGAGCAGTTCTTC. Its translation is CSVEDLSSGVYNEQFF.